This entry lists 21 T cell receptor beta chains sequenced from one sample in a study of CD8 T cells in Susac syndrome. Reverse transcription of about 0.5 to 1 ug RNA used random hexamers. One entry per CDR3 protein results from TCRdb running MiXCR on the immunoSEQ multiplex PCR reads. Among around 62,000 distinct CDR3 sequences, around nine tenths were seen once, and the ten largest hold roughly 0.19%. Sequencing was carried out using CD8+ T cells from PBMCs. These TCRs come from a human donor in good health.

V gene TRBV4-1 combines with J gene TRBJ2-7; D may match TRBD1 or TRBD2 (6 bases each). The length of the CDR3 is 15 residues. V gave up 0 bases and J gave up 4 bases, with 13 bases separating them. The V gene's germline CDR1 is MGHRA and CDR2 YSYEKL. The CDR3, as DNA: TGCGCCAGCAGCCAAGATCCGGGGGCGGGATACGAGCAGTACTTC. It encodes CASSQDPGAGYEQYF.

This rearrangement joins TRBV9 to TRBJ1-5, with D unresolved. Germline V lookup: CDR1 SGDLS, CDR2 YYNGEE. This CDR3 region has 14 residues. The V end was cut by 3 bases, the J end by 0 bases, with 7 bases between. CDR3 nucleotide sequence: TGTGCCAGCAGCGAGACTTATAGCAATCAGCCCCAGCATTTT. Protein: CASSETYSNQPQHF.

The rearrangement joins TRBV20-1 to TRBJ1-1, with D tentatively TRBD1 (5 bases). Trimming cost V 7 bases and J 1 base, with 16 bases left between them. Germline CDR1 DFQATT, CDR2 SNEGSKA (reference sequence). The CDR3 covers 14 residues. As DNA, the CDR3 is TGCAGTGGACAGCTGGGGGATTCGAACACTGAAGCTTTCTTT. It specifies CSGQLGDSNTEAFF.

This chain connects TRBV12-3 or TRBV12-4 to TRBJ1-3; no clear D. V lost 3 bases and J lost 0, with 6 bases in between. The CDR3 contains 14 residues. The CDR3 DNA follows: TGTGCCAGCAGTTTCTCCCACTCTGGAAACACCATATATTTT. As protein: CASSFSHSGNTIYF.

This chain connects TRBV10-1 to TRBJ2-1; D remains unclear. The CDR3 has 13 residues. Trimming took off 2 bases at V and 7 bases at J, with 9 bases between the two ends. Germline values: CDR1 WNHNN, CDR2 SYGVQD (reference sequence). CDR3 sequence reads: CASSEGSGNEQFF. In nucleotides, the CDR3 is TGCGCCAGCAGTGAGGGCAGTGGGAATGAGCAGTTCTTC.

The rearrangement uses TRBV19 and TRBJ1-1, with a weak D call TRBD1 (6 bases). Trimming stripped 3 bases from V and 7 bases from J, with 15 bases between. Germline assignment: CDR1 LNHDA and CDR2 SQIVND (reference sequence). The length of the CDR3 is 14 residues. The CDR3 loop is CASSMSGGSDEAFF. In DNA form, the CDR3 reads TGTGCCAGTAGTATGAGCGGGGGCTCCGATGAAGCTTTCTTT.

The chain has TRBV5-4 and TRBJ1-1; D is undetermined. The CDR3 loop spans 12 amino acids. Per the germline V gene, CDR1 is SGHNT and CDR2 is YYREEE (reference sequence). Deletions cut 8 bases from V and 1 base from J, with 9 bases between. The DNA of the CDR3 is TGTGCCAGTCGGGAGGCGAACACTGAAGCTTTCTTT. Translation: CASREANTEAFF. Full variable domain (rest looked up from reference TRBV5-4 and TRBJ1-1): ETGVTQSPTHLIKTRGQQVTLRCSSQSGHNTVSWYQQALGQGPQFIFQYYREEENGRGNFPPRFSGLQFPNYSSELNVNALELDDSALYLCASREANTEAFFGQGTRLTVV.

This chain links TRBV4-3 with TRBJ2-7, with D possibly matching TRBD1 (6 bases). V shed 3 bases and J shed 3 bases, with 9 bases lying between them. Germline assignment: CDR1 LGHNA and CDR2 YSLEER. The CDR3 loop spans 13 amino acids. The CDR3 is CASSQGQDYEQYF. The CDR3, as DNA: TGCGCCAGCAGCCAGGGACAAGACTACGAGCAGTACTTC.

The chain carries TRBV7-8 and TRBJ2-3; D uncertain. V was clipped by 2 bases and J by 0 bases, with 9 bases between them. This CDR3 is built from 15 residues. CDR1 is SGHVS and CDR2 is FQNEAQ in the germline V gene. CDR3 nucleotide sequence: TGTGCCAGCAGCTTAACAGATTTTAGCACAGATACGCAGTATTTT. Protein sequence: CASSLTDFSTDTQYF.

The chain joins TRBV6-6 to TRBJ2-7; the D gene is possibly TRBD1 (6 bases). Deletions cut 5 bases from V and 1 base from J, with 9 bases between. The CDR3 is 13 residues long. Germline lookup yields CDR1 MNHNY and CDR2 SVGAGI (reference sequence). The CDR3 loop is CASSGDISYEQYF. The CDR3 bases are TGTGCCAGCAGTGGGGACATTTCCTACGAGCAGTACTTC.

CDR3 sequence (DNA): TGCAGCGTTGTTGACCCGACCCGGATACAAGAAGAAGCTTTCTTT. Its translation: CSVVDPTRIQEEAFF. The chain couples TRBV29-1 to TRBJ1-1, with D hard to call. The germline V gene encodes CDR1 SQVTM and CDR2 ANQGSEA. Trimming removed 4 bases at V and 8 bases at J, with 23 bases between. The CDR3 has 15 amino acids.

The J gene is TRBJ2-7, the V gene TRBV6-6; D is undetermined. The CDR3 length is 15 residues. CDR1 and CDR2 from the germline V gene are MNHNY and SVGAGI (reference sequence). The V gene lost 6 bases and the J gene lost 0 bases, with 15 bases spanning the gap. Written as DNA, the CDR3 is TGTGCCAGCAGCACCCCCGCGGTCAGCTCCTACGAGCAGTACTTC. Translated: CASSTPAVSSYEQYF.

This chain connects TRBV7-9 to TRBJ1-2; D remains ambiguous. V lost 4 bases, J lost 0 bases, and 15 bases lay in between. This CDR3 is 16 amino acids long. Germline V CDR1 and CDR2: SEHNR, FQNEAQ (reference sequence). This CDR3 is CASSSETWRANYGYTF. CDR3 bases: TGTGCCAGCAGCTCCGAGACCTGGAGAGCTAACTATGGCTACACCTTC. The whole variable domain, filled in from reference TRBV7-9 and TRBJ1-2, reads DTGVSQNPRHKITKRGQNVTFRCDPISEHNRLYWYRQTLGQGPEFLTYFQNEAQLEKSRLLSDRFSAERPKGSFSTLEIQRTEQGDSAMYLCASSSETWRANYGYTFGSGTRLTVV.

The chain is built from TRBV3-1 and TRBJ1-1; TRBD1 matches at 9 bases. Germline V CDR1 and CDR2: LGHDT, YNNKEL (reference sequence). J gave up 1 base and V 4 bases, and 10 bases lay outside the gene matches. This CDR3 is 17 amino acids long. The DNA of the CDR3 is TGTGCCAGCAGCCCGACAGGGGGTACGTTAGCGAACACTGAAGCTTTCTTT. This sequence encodes CASSPTGGTLANTEAFF.

This clonotype was picked up a small number of times. The V gene is TRBV4-1, the J gene TRBJ2-7; 7 bases map to TRBD1. J lost 2 bases, V lost 1 base, and 5 bases had no gene match. CDR1 and CDR2 from the germline V gene are MGHRA and YSYEKL. The CDR3 sequence is 15 residues long. The CDR3 loop is CASSQVQGLTYEQYF. The CDR3 DNA is TGCGCCAGCAGCCAAGTACAGGGGTTGACCTACGAGCAGTACTTC.

The V call is TRBV6-6, the J call TRBJ2-5, with D perhaps TRBD1 (5 bases). Trimming stripped 8 bases from V and 5 bases from J, with 24 bases between. From germline, CDR1 is MNHNY and CDR2 SVGAGI (reference sequence). This CDR3 region has 16 residues. This chain's CDR3 is CASGHPIPRVGETQYF. CDR3 DNA sequence: TGTGCCAGCGGACACCCGATCCCAAGGGTGGGTGAGACCCAGTACTTC.

The chain recombines TRBV30 with TRBJ2-1, with 8 bases fitting TRBD2. CDR3 length equals 16 residues. V shed 2 bases and J 8 bases; nucleotides not matched to a gene: 14. Per germline, CDR1 GTSNPN and CDR2 SVGIG (reference sequence). The CDR3 DNA is TGTGCCTGGAGTTTTTCGGGGGGGGCTTGGGCCTATGAGCAGTTCTTC. Translating gives CAWSFSGGAWAYEQFF. The full variable domain, in which reference TRBV30 and TRBJ2-1 provide the parts outside the CDR3, is SQTIHQWPATLVQPVGSPLSLECTVEGTSNPNLYWYRQAAGRGLQLLFYSVGIGQISSEVPQNLSASRPQDRQFILSSKKLLLSDSGFYLCAWSFSGGAWAYEQFFGPGTRLTVL.

V and J are TRBV7-2 and TRBJ1-1, with D perhaps TRBD1 (6 bases). Germline V CDR1 and CDR2: SGHTA, FQGNSA. The CDR3 has 14 residues. The germline V and J ends were trimmed by 5 bases and 0 bases, with 10 bases remaining between them. CDR3 in DNA: TGTGCCAGCAGCCCACAGGGACTGAACACTGAAGCTTTCTTT. Protein: CASSPQGLNTEAFF.

This clonotype was detected once. DNA for the CDR3: TGCGCCAGCAGCCAAGGTCCGGGACAGTTCCTTTATGGCTACACCTTC. Translation gives CASSQGPGQFLYGYTF. V usage is TRBV4-1 and J usage is TRBJ1-2; TRBD1 matches 7 bases. This CDR3 has 16 amino acids. J gave up 5 bases and V 1 base, and 10 bases lay outside the gene matches. Germline V gene data show CDR1 as MGHRA and CDR2 as YSYEKL.

J is TRBJ2-1 and V is TRBV29-1; 9 bases fit TRBD1. Germline V lookup: CDR1 SQVTM, CDR2 ANQGSEA. Trimming cost V 6 bases and J 5 bases; bases outside gene matches: 8. CDR3 length: 14 residues. Written as DNA, the CDR3 is TGCAGCGTGCCGGGACAGGGTTCTCACAATGAGCAGTTCTTC. This encodes CSVPGQGSHNEQFF.

CDR3 nucleotides: TGTGCCAGCAGCCTGGGAAGGACATCGGAAAAACTGTTTTTT. Translating gives CASSLGRTSEKLFF. The chain joins TRBV13 to TRBJ1-4; D is perhaps TRBD1 (5 bases). The CDR3 is made up of 14 amino acids. The germline V gene has CDR1 PRHDT and CDR2 FYEKMQ (reference sequence). Trimming took 5 bases from V and 8 from J, leaving 15 bases between them.